Sequencing of this T cell receptor (beta chain) was carried out in a study of CXCR3-negative and CXCR3-positive naive CD8 T cells. Study-level background: About 140 million TRB reads were obtained overall (about 1.5 +/- 0.3 million per library).

Whole-study results and caveats: The study inferred TCR strength from TRB CDR3 properties and found comparable surface CD5 between naive subsets. Memory cells showed distinct TRBV-TRBJ patterns, while the two naive subsets matched. More hydrophobic TRB CDR3s were found in CXCR3-positive naive cells than in CXCR3-negative naive cells.

The CDR3 contains 16 residues. Germline CDR1 reads LGHDT; CDR2 reads YNNKEL (reference sequence). A word on this clonotype: The target antigen is unknown.

Carrying UMI labels, the TRB cDNA libraries were prepared through 5' RACE. One entry per CDR3 protein, without DNA, is what TCRdb gives after re-calling the 5' RACE reads. The sample totals some 150,000 distinct CDR3 sequences; its top ten clones hold 0.45% to 0.55%. The sample consisted of naive CXCR3+ CD8+ T cells from blood. The subset is: CD45RO-CCR7+CD27+CD95- naive CD8+ T cells expressing CXCR3 (TNR3+). This clonotype was obtained from a human donor in good health. Some clones in this sample may be carry-over from other donors' samples. The V call is TRBV3-1, the J call TRBJ2-5; TCRdb picks TRBD1, but there is no DNA to check that call. This chain's CDR3 is CASSHTGRKLIETQYF.